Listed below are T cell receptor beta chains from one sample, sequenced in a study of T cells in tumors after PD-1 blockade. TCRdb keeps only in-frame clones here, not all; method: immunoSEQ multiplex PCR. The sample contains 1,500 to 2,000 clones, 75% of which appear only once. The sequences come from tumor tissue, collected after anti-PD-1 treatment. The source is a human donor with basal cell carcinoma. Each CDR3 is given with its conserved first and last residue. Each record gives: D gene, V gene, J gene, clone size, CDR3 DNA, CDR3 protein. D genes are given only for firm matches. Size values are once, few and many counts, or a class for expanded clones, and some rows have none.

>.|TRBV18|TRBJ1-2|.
TGTGCCAGCTCTCCCGGGACTCCCGAAAACAACTATGGCTACACCTTC
CASSPGTPENNYGYTF
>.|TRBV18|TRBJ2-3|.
TGTGCCAGCTCACCACCGTCCACAGATACGCAGTATTTT
CASSPPSTDTQYF
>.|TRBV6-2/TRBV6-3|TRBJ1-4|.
TGTGCCAGCAGCCCACCGGGGGCGCGGGAAAAACTGTTTTTT
CASSPPGAREKLFF
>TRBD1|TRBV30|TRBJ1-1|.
TGTGCCTGGGCTGACAGGGTTGAAGCTTTCTTT
CAWADRVEAFF
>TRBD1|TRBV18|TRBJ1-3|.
TGTGCCAGCTCAAAACAGGGGGGCGCGGAGTCTGGAAACACCATATATTTT
CASSKQGGAESGNTIYF
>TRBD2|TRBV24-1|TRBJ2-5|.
TGTGCCACCAGTGGCCTCTCTAGCGGGAGTACAAGAGAGACCCAGTACTTC
CATSGLSSGSTRETQYF
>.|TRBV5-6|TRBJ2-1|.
TGTGCCAGCAGCTTGGGCGGGAAGTCCTACAATGAGCAGTTCTTC
CASSLGGKSYNEQFF
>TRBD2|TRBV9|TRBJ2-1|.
TGTGCCAGCAGCGGTGGCGGGAGGGGAGACTACAATGAGCAGTTCTTC
CASSGGGRGDYNEQFF
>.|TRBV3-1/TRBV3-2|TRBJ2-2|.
TGTGCCAGCAGCCAAGATTGGGAGTACGGCGGGGAGCTGTTTTTT
CASSQDWEYGGELFF
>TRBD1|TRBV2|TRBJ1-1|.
TGTGCCAGCACGGGACAGCCTATGAACACTGAAGCTTTCTTT
CASTGQPMNTEAFF
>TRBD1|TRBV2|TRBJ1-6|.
TGTGCCAGCAGCTTGACAGGGGGAAGGTCACCCCTCCACTTT
CASSLTGGRSPLHF
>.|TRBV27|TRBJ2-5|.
TGTGCCAGCAGTTCACGACAGACCCTGGAGACCCAGTACTTC
CASSSRQTLETQYF
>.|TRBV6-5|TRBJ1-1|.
TGTGCCAGCAAGGAAGAGACTGAAGCTTTCTTT
CASKEETEAFF
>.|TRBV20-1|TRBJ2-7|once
TGCAGTGGGGGGAGTAACTACGAGCAGTACTTC
CSGGSNYEQYF
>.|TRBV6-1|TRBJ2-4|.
TGTGCCAGCAGTGAATTAAATCCCGCAGCCGGAAACATTCAGTACTTC
CASSELNPAAGNIQYF
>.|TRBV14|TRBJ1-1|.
TGTGCCAGCAGAACAGGGTTAGAAGGGAACACTGAAGCTTTCTTT
CASRTGLEGNTEAFF
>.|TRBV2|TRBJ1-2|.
TGTGCCAGCCGACGCGGGCCCTCTAATGGCTACACCTTC
CASRRGPSNGYTF
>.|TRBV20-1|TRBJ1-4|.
TGCAGTGCTAGTCTGGCGGGAGAAAAACTGTTTTTT
CSASLAGEKLFF
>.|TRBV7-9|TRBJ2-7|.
TGTGCCAGCAGCTTAGTGGGCCGTTCCTACGAGCAGTACTTC
CASSLVGRSYEQYF
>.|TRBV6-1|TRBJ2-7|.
TGTGCCAGCAGTGAGGAGGGGGCACCTGACTACGAGCAGTACTTC
CASSEEGAPDYEQYF
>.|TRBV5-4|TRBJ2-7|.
TGTGCCAGCCCAACTACGGTCAGGGTCTACGAGCAGTACTTC
CASPTTVRVYEQYF
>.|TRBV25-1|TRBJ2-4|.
TGTGCCAGCAGTGATAGCGGAGCCAAAAACATTCAGTACTTC
CASSDSGAKNIQYF
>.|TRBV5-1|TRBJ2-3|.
TGCGCCAGCAGCTTTGGGACTTATGGCACAGATACGCAGTATTTT
CASSFGTYGTDTQYF
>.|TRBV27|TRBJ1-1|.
TGTGCCAGCAGTTGGGGATTGGACAGTCGTGACGGTGAAGCTTTCTTT
CASSWGLDSRDGEAFF
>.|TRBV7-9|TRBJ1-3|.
TGTGCCAGCAGCGACAGCTCTGGAAACACCATATATTTT
CASSDSSGNTIYF
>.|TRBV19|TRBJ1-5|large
TGTGCCAGTAGTATTTCACGGAATCAGCCCCAGCATTTT
CASSISRNQPQHF
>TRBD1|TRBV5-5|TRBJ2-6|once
TGTGCCAGCAGCTTGACAGGGGGCGGAACTGGGGCCAACGTCCTGACTTTC
CASSLTGGGTGANVLTF
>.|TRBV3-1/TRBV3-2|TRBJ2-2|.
TGTGCCAGCAGCCAATGGGGATTAGCTCTAGCGTCCGCGAACACCGGGGAGCTGTTTTTT
CASSQWGLALASANTGELFF
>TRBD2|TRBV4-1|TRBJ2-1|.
TGCGCCAGCAGCCAAGGACTAGCGGGGGCCTATGAGCAGTTCTTC
CASSQGLAGAYEQFF
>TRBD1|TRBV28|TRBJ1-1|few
TGTGCCAGCAGATCCGGGACAGAGAACACTGAAGCTTTCTTT
CASRSGTENTEAFF
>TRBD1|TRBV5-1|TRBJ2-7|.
TGCGCCAGCAGCTTGGATCGCAGGGGGAGCTACGAGCAGTACTTC
CASSLDRRGSYEQYF
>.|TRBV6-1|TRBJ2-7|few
TGTGCCAGCAGTGAAGCGAGGGAGTCCTACGAGCAGTACTTC
CASSEARESYEQYF
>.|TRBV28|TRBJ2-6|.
TGTGCCAGCAGTCAACCGACAGATTCGGACGTCCTGACTTTC
CASSQPTDSDVLTF
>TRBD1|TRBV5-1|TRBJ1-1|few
TGCGCCAGCAGCTTGGGACAGGGGGTCGGTGAAGCTTTCTTT
CASSLGQGVGEAFF
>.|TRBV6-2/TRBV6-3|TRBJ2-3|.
TGTGCCAGCAGTTATCAGGGGAGCACAGATACGCAGTATTTT
CASSYQGSTDTQYF
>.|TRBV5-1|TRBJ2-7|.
TGCGCCAGCAGCTCCGTCCCAGGGGCCGAGCAGTACTTC
CASSSVPGAEQYF
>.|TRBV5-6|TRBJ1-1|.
TGTGCCAGCAGCTTGGGGCGGTTGAACACTGAAGCTTTCTTT
CASSLGRLNTEAFF
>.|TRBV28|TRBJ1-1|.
TGTGCCAGCAGTCTATTACAGGGTCGGGAGGCTTTCTTT
CASSLLQGREAFF
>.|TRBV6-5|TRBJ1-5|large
TGTGCCAGCAGTCTGAGAGGTCAGCCCCAGCATTTT
CASSLRGQPQHF
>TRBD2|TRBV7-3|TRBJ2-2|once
TGTGCCAGCAGCTTAACGTGGCTAGCGGGAGGCACCGGGGAGCTGTTTTTT
CASSLTWLAGGTGELFF
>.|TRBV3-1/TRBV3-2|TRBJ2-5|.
TGTGCCAGCAGCCAAGATCTGAGGGAGACCCAGTACTTC
CASSQDLRETQYF
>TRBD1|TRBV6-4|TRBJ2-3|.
TGTGCCAGCAGTGGGCAGGGGGCGACAGATACGCAGTATTTT
CASSGQGATDTQYF
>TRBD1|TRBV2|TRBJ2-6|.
TGTGCCAGCAGTGGAACCCAACAGGGGAAGCGTGGGGCCAACGTCCTGACTTTC
CASSGTQQGKRGANVLTF
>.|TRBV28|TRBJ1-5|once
TGTGCCAGCTGCACAGGTTGGGGGGCAGATCAGCCCCAGCATTTT
CASCTGWGADQPQHF
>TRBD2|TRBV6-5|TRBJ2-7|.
TGTGCCAGCAGGAGGACTAGCGGGATCCACGAGCAGTACTTC
CASRRTSGIHEQYF
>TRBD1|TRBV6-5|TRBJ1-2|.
TGTGCCAGCAGTCCCGGACAGGGACGCTACACCTTC
CASSPGQGRYTF
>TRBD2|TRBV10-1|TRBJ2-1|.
TGCGCCAGCAGTGTCTCGGGGGGCTACAATGAGCAGTTCTTC
CASSVSGGYNEQFF